This record looks at one T cell receptor (beta chain) sequence and its context. The data belong to a study of blood T cell repertoires in COVID-19. Turning to the study itself: Acute-phase and convalescent COVID-19 samples originated in the United States, Italy and Spain.

Original methodology: Researchers report that nucleated cell counts were estimated from reference gene primer amplification. Repertoires were generated with immunoSEQ multiplex PCR, while TCRdb's copy carries only in-frame clones and drops some. The DNA gave D and trimming, while V, J and clone size come from that table. Among 12,000 or so clones listed, about 71% were seen once. The ends lost 3 bases at V and 8 bases at J; junction bases unmatched: 1. Germline assignment: CDR1 KGHSH and CDR2 LQKENI. The CDR3 contains 13 residues. The J gene is TRBJ1-6, the V gene TRBV18, with 7 positions matching TRBD1. Sequenced input: peripheral blood. This clonotype was sampled from a man in his 60s with COVID-19, enrolled during active disease. CDR3 bases: TGTGCCAGCTCACCGCAGGGGGATTCACCCCTCCACTTT. It specifies CASSPQGDSPLHF.